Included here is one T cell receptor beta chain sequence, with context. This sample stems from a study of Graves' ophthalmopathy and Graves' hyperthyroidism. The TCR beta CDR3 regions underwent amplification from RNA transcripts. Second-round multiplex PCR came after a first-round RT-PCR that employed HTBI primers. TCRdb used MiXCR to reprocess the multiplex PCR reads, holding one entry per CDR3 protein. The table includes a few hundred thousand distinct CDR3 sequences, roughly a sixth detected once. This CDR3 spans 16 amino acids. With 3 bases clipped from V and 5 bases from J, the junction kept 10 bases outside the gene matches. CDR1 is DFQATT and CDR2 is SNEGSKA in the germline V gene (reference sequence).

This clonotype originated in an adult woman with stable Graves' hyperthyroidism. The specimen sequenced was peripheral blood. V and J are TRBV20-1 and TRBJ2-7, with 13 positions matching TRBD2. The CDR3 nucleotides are TGCAGTGCTAGCATCCTGACTAGCGGGGGGCCCAACGAGCAGTACTTC. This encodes CSASILTSGGPNEQYF.